A single sample is the source of the 2 T cell receptor beta chains below, sequenced in a study of Ad26.COV2.S vaccination and SARS-CoV-2 variants (dated by TCRdb to 2020 to 2023). The library was obtained by the immunoSEQ multiplex PCR assay. This is the immuneACCESS table as TCRdb keeps it, with only in-frame sequences that have V and J called. A part of the clones is gone; compared with another copy, unresolved V genes explain less than half, and the rest is unexplained. The sample data list about 680,000 clones, and 89% of these were observed just once. About 1.5% of the sample goes to the ten largest clones. What the treatment or condition label conveys for this sample: about 20 received Ad26.COV2.S at low or high dose, single or two shots; 5 received placebo; per-sample allocation not given. Repertoires of vaccine and placebo recipients were sequenced from samples taken on day 63 after the first injection.

The starting material was peripheral blood, obtained in a trial of Ad26.COV2.S vaccine versus placebo. Receptors were obtained from a person between 18 and 65 years old who received the Ad26.COV2.S COVID-19 vaccine or a placebo.

The J gene is TRBJ2-7, the V gene TRBV18; TRBD2 agrees at 7 bases. Germline loops: CDR1 KGHSH, CDR2 LQKENI. V lost 6 bases to trimming and J lost 4 bases; unmatched junction nucleotides: 9. This CDR3 is built from 14 residues. The CDR3 nucleotides read TGTGCCAGCTCCCCGGAAGGCGGGAGATACGAGCAGTACTTC. Translation gives CASSPEGGRYEQYF. Full variable domain (missing parts from reference TRBV18 and TRBJ2-7): NAGVMQNPRHLVRRRGQEARLRCSPMKGHSHVYWYRQLPEEGLKFMVYLQKENIIDESGMPKERFSAEFPKEGPSILRIQQVVRGDSAAYFCASSPEGGRYEQYFGPGTRLTVT.

This clone was counted once. The CDR3 region has the DNA TGTGCCAGCAGCGTACAGAGTTATAATGAAAAACTGTTTTTT. This gives the protein CASSVQSYNEKLFF. This chain links TRBV6-5 with TRBJ1-4; D unresolved. The germline V and J ends were trimmed by 6 bases and 4 bases, with 12 bases remaining between them. Germline V gene sequence: CDR1 MNHEY, CDR2 SVGAGI. The CDR3 totals 14 residues.